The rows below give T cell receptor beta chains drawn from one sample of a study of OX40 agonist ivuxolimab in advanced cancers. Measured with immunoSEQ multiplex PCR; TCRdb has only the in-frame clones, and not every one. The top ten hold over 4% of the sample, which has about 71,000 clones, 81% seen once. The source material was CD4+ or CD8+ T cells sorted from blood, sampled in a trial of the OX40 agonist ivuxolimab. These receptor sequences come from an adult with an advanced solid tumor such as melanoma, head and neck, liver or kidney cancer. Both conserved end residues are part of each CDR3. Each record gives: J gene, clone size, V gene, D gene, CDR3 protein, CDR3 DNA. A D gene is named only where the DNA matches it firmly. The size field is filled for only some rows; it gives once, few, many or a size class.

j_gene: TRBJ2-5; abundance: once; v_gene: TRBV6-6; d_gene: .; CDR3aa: CASSLSPAGRETQYF; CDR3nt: TGTGCCAGCAGTCTTAGCCCCGCGGGGAGGGAGACCCAGTACTTC
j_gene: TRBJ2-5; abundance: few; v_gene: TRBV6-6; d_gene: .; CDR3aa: CASSSIEGWQETQYF; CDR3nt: TGTGCCAGCAGCTCAATCGAGGGGTGGCAAGAGACCCAGTACTTC
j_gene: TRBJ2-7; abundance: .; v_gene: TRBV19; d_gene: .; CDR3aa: CASSIDDGPYEQYF; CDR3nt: TGTGCCAGTAGTATAGATGACGGACCCTACGAGCAGTACTTC
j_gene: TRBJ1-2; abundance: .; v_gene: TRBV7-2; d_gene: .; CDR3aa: CASSITQGIEYGYTF; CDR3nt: TGTGCCAGCAGCATAACACAGGGTATAGAGTATGGCTACACCTTC
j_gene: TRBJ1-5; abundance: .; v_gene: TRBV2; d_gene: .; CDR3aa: CAGAGDGDQPQHF; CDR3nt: TGTGCCGGAGCAGGGGACGGGGATCAGCCCCAGCATTTT
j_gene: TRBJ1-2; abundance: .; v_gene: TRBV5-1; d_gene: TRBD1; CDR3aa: CASSYPGQGAPYGYTF; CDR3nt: TGCGCCAGCAGCTACCCGGGACAGGGGGCACCCTATGGCTACACCTTC
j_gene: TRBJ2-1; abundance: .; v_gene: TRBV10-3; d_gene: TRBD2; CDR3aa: CAISESLLTSGVPHPPYNEQFF; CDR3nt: TGTGCCATCAGTGAGTCGTTGCTGACTAGCGGAGTTCCCCATCCCCCTTACAATGAGCAGTTCTTC
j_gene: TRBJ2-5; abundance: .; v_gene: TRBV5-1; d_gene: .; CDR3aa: CASSSLNSGSRQETQYF; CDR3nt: TGCGCCAGCAGCTCGCTGAATAGCGGTTCCAGGCAGGAGACCCAGTACTTC
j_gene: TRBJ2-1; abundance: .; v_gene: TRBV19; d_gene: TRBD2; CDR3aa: CASSITGTSGSNEQFF; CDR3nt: TGTGCCAGTAGTATTACCGGGACTAGCGGTTCCAATGAGCAGTTCTTC
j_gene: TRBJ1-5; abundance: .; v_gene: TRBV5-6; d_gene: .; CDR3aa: CASSLGPNQPQHF; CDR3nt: TGTGCCAGCAGCCTAGGGCCGAATCAGCCCCAGCATTTT
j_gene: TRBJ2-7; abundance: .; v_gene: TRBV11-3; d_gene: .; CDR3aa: CASSLEGATGNEQYF; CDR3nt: TGTGCCAGCAGCCTGGAAGGGGCGACAGGCAACGAGCAGTACTTC
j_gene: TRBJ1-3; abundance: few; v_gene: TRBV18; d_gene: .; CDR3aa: CASSPGPQESGNTIYF; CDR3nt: TGTGCCAGCTCACCGGGACCTCAAGAGTCTGGAAACACCATATATTTT
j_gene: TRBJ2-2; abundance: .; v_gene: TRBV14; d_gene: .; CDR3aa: CASSEGHTTGELFF; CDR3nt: TGTGCCAGCAGCGAAGGACATACCACCGGGGAGCTGTTTTTT
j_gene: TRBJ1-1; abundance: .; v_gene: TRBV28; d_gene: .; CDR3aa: CASSLTQVVGTEAFF; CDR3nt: TGTGCCAGCAGTTTGACCCAGGTCGTCGGGACTGAAGCTTTCTTT
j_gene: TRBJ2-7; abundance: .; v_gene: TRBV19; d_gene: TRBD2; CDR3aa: CASSIRGGSRYEQYF; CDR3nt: TGTGCCAGTAGTATACGCGGGGGGTCCCGCTACGAGCAGTACTTC
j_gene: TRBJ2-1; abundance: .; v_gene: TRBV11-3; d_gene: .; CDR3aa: CASSFSRGPKFF; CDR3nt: TGTGCCAGCAGCTTTTCGCGGGGTCCAAAGTTCTTC
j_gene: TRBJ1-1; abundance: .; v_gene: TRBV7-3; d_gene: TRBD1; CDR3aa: CASSYNGQGEAFF; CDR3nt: TGTGCCAGCAGCTACAACGGACAGGGAGAAGCTTTCTTT
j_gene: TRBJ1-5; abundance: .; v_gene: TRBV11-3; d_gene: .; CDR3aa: CASSSGSGEGQPQHF; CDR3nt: TGTGCCAGCAGCTCAGGGAGCGGGGAGGGTCAGCCCCAGCATTTT
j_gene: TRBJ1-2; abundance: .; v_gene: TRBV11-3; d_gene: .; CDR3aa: CASSPGTLNYGYTF; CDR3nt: TGTGCCAGCAGCCCCGGGACTCTTAACTATGGCTACACCTTC
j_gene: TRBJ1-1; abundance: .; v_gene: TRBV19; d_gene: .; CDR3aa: CASSRDGSLNTEAFF; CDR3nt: TGTGCCAGTAGTCGGGATGGAAGCCTGAACACTGAAGCTTTCTTT
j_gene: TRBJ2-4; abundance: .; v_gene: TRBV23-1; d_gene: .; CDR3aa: CASSRFLCAGHKNIQYF; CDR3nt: TGCGCCAGCAGTCGGTTCCTTTGCGCGGGACACAAAAACATTCAGTACTTC
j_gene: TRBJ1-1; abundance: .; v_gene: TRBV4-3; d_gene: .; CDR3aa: CASSQPGPSGAEAFF; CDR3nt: TGCGCCAGCAGCCAACCCGGGCCGTCAGGCGCTGAAGCTTTCTTT
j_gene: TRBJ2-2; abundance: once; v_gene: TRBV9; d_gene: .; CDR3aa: CASSVGLLTGELFF; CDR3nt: TGTGCCAGCAGCGTCGGACTACTCACCGGGGAGCTGTTTTTT
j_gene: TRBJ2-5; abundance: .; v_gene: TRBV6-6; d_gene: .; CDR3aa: CASSKDTAQETQYF; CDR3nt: TGTGCCAGCAGCAAGGACACAGCTCAAGAGACCCAGTACTTC
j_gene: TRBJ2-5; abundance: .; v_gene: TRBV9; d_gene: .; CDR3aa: CASTTSPGGRETQYF; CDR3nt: TGTGCCAGCACAACCTCCCCTGGGGGCCGAGAGACCCAGTACTTC
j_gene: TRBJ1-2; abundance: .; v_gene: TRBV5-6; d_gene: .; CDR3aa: CASSLTSGYTF; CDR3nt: TGTGCCAGCAGCTTGACTAGCGGCTACACCTTC
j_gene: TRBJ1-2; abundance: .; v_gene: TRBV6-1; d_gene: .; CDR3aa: CASSSGTLGYTF; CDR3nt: TGTGCCAGCAGTTCCGGGACTCTTGGCTACACCTTC
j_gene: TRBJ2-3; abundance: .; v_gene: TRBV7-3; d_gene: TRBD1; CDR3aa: CASSSRRQGNTDTQYF; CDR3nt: TGTGCCAGCAGCTCGAGAAGACAGGGGAACACAGATACGCAGTATTTT
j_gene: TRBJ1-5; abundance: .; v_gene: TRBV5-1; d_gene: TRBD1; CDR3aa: CASSFIPGQGKPQHF; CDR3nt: TGCGCCAGCAGCTTCATACCGGGACAGGGAAAGCCCCAGCATTTT
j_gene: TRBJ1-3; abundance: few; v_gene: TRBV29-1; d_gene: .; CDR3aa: CSVAGNGNTIYF; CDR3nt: TGCAGCGTTGCAGGGAATGGAAACACCATATATTTT
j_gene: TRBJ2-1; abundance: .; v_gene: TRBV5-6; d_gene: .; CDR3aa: CASSLQRRNYNEQFF; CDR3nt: TGTGCCAGCAGCTTGCAAAGGAGGAACTACAATGAGCAGTTCTTC
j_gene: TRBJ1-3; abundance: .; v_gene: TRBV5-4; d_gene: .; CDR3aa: CASSQDRSLSGNTIYF; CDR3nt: TGTGCCAGCAGCCAGGACAGATCCCTCTCTGGAAACACCATATATTTT
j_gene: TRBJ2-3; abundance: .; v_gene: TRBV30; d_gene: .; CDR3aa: CAWTGNSAGLTDTQYF; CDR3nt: TGTGCCTGGACAGGGAATAGCGCGGGACTCACAGATACGCAGTATTTT
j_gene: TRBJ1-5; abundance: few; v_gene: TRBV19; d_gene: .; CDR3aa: CASSAPFGQPRINQPQHF; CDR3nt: TGTGCCAGTAGTGCCCCCTTCGGACAGCCTAGGATCAATCAGCCCCAGCATTTT
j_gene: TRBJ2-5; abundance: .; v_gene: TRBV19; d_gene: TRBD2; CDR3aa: CASRMGTSGGETQYF; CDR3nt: TGTGCCAGTAGGATGGGGACTAGCGGTGGAGAGACCCAGTACTTC
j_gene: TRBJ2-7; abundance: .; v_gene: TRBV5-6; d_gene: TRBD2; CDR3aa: CASSSATSGGYEQYF; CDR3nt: TGTGCCAGCAGCTCAGCGACTAGCGGGGGCTACGAGCAGTACTTC
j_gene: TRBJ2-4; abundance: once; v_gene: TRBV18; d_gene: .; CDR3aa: CASSPGPLPPNIQYF; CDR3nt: TGTGCCAGCTCACCTGGACCGCTGCCTCCAAACATTCAGTACTTC
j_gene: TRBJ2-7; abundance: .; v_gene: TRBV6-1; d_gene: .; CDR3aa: CASSAYRSEEQYF; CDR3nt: TGTGCCAGCAGTGCGTACCGATCTGAGGAGCAGTACTTC
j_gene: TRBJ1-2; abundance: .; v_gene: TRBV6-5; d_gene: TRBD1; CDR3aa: CASSYSGTGMNYGYTF; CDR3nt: TGTGCCAGCAGTTACTCGGGGACAGGAATGAACTATGGCTACACCTTC
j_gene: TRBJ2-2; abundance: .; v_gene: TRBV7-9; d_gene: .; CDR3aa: CASSLFTETGELFF; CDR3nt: TGTGCCAGCAGCTTATTTACAGAGACCGGGGAGCTGTTTTTT
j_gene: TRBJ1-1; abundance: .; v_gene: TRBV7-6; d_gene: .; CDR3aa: CASSLIWQAEAFF; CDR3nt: TGTGCCAGCAGCTTGATATGGCAAGCTGAAGCTTTCTTT
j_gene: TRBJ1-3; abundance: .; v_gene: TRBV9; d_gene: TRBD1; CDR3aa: CASSDVTGAGNTIYF; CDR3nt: TGTGCCAGCAGCGACGTGACAGGGGCTGGAAACACCATATATTTT
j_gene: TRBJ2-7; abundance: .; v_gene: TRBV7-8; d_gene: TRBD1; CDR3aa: CASSLVWTGGVKDEQCF; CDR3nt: TGTGCCAGCAGCTTAGTGTGGACAGGGGGCGTCAAGGACGAGCAGTGCTTC
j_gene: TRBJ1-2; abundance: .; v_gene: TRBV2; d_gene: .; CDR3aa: CASWRGSGYTF; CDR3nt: TGTGCCAGCTGGAGGGGGTCAGGCTACACCTTC
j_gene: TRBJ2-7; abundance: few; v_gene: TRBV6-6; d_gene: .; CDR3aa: CASSLLGVGGEQYF; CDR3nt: TGTGCCAGCAGCCTTCTAGGCGTGGGGGGCGAGCAGTACTTC
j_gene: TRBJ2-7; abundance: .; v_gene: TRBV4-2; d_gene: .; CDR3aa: CASSPAESGSYEQYF; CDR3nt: TGTGCCAGCAGCCCCGCAGAATCCGGATCCTACGAGCAGTACTTC
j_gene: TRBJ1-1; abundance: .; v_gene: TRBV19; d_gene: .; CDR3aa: CASSIGSAYTEAFF; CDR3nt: TGTGCCAGTAGTATTGGTTCAGCCTACACTGAAGCTTTCTTT
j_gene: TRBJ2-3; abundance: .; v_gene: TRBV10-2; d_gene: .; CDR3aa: CASRPGPGDTQYF; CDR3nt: TGCGCCAGCCGGCCGGGACCTGGAGATACGCAGTATTTT
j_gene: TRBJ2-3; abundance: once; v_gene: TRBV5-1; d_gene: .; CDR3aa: CASTTLVGGSTDTQYF; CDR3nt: TGCGCCAGCACTACCTTGGTAGGGGGGAGCACAGATACGCAGTATTTT
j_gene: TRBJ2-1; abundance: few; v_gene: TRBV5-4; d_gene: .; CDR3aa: CASSPSGHEQFF; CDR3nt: TGTGCCAGCAGCCCCAGCGGACATGAGCAGTTCTTC
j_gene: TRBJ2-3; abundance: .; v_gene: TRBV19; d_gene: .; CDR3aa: CASSIRGPATDTQYF; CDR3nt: TGTGCCAGTAGTATTCGCGGGCCGGCGACAGATACGCAGTATTTT
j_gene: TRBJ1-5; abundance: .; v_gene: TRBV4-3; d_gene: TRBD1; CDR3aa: CASSQDADRVGQPQHF; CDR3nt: TGCGCCAGCAGCCAAGATGCGGACAGGGTAGGTCAGCCCCAGCATTTT